Shown below are 28 T cell receptor beta chains from a single sample sequenced in a study of blood T cell repertoires in COVID-19. The assay was immunoSEQ multiplex PCR, and TCRdb's table has in-frame clones only and misses some. Of some 26,000 clones listed, around 85% are singletons. The specimen sequenced was peripheral blood. The origin of the receptors is a man in his fifties or sixties with active or convalescent COVID-19.

V gene TRBV11-1 combines with J gene TRBJ2-3; D uncertain. Germline V lookup: CDR1 SGHAT, CDR2 FQDESV (reference sequence). CDR3 length: 12 amino acids. The ends were cut back, 2 bases at V and 4 bases at J, with 4 bases in the middle. CDR3: CASSLLADTQYF. CDR3 nucleotides: TGTGCCAGCAGCTTACTCGCAGATACGCAGTATTTT.

As DNA, the CDR3 is TGTGCCAGCAGTGGACAGGCTCAGCCCCAGCATTTT. This encodes CASSGQAQPQHF. The chain employs TRBV28 and TRBJ1-5; TRBD1 agrees at 7 bases. Germline loops: CDR1 MDHEN, CDR2 SYDVKM. V gave up 5 bases and J gave up 6 bases; unmatched junction bases: 1. The CDR3 covers 12 residues.

CDR3 region: CASVGPTGQETQYF. The CDR3 DNA follows: TGTGCCAGTGTAGGGCCGACAGGGCAAGAGACCCAGTACTTC. This rearrangement joins TRBV6-4 to TRBJ2-5; 7 positions match TRBD1. With 9 bases clipped from V and 2 bases from J, the junction kept 9 bases outside the gene matches. Germline V gene lookup returns CDR1 MRHNA and CDR2 SNTAGT. This CDR3 has 14 amino acids.

This chain uses TRBV6-5 with TRBJ2-1; TRBD2 agrees at 9 bases. The CDR3 totals 14 residues. Germline CDR1 and CDR2: MNHEY and SVGAGI. Trimming took 7 bases from V and 4 from J; bases not matched to a gene: 5. In nucleotides, the CDR3 is TGTGCCAGCAAACAAGGACTAGCGTACAATGAGCAGTTCTTC. Protein product: CASKQGLAYNEQFF.

This chain connects TRBV12-3 or TRBV12-4 to TRBJ1-1; D gene ambiguous. Trimming removed 3 bases from V and 8 bases from J, with 7 bases in between. CDR3 length: 11 residues. CDR3 bases: TGTGCCAGCAGTTTGGGGAGGGAAGCTTTCTTT. This gives the protein CASSLGREAFF.

The chain links TRBV4-1 to TRBJ2-7; 9 positions agree with TRBD2. From germline, CDR1 is MGHRA and CDR2 YSYEKL. With V trimmed by 1 base and J by 7 bases, 11 bases remained unmatched. The CDR3 consists of 16 residues. In DNA, the CDR3 is TGCGCCAGCAGCCAAGGGGTCGGGACTAGCTCGTGGGAGCAGTACTTC. It encodes CASSQGVGTSSWEQYF.

This sequence joins TRBV18 and TRBJ2-3; 7 bases are shared with TRBD1. With V trimmed by 4 bases and J by 2 bases, 6 bases remained unmatched. CDR1 KGHSH and CDR2 LQKENI come from the germline V gene. CDR3 length equals 15 residues. In DNA, the CDR3 is TGTGCCAGCTCACGGGGACAGCAGATCACAGATACGCAGTATTTT. This encodes CASSRGQQITDTQYF.

The CDR3 nucleotides read TGTGCCAGCAGCTCCAAGCGGGAGGGCTCCAATGAGCAGTTCTTC. It yields the protein CASSSKREGSNEQFF. The chain recombines TRBV7-9 with TRBJ2-1, with 10 bases aligning to TRBD2. The V segment lost 4 bases and the J segment 6 bases; nucleotides outside the gene matches: 6. CDR1 and CDR2 from the germline V gene are SEHNR and FQNEAQ (reference sequence). The CDR3 sequence is 15 residues long.

The chain is built from TRBV10-2 and TRBJ2-1, with TRBD2 as a possible D gene (6 bases). V was cut by 6 bases and J by 6 bases, with 12 bases left in between. From germline, CDR1 is WSHSY and CDR2 SAAADI. The length of the CDR3 is 13 residues. CDR3 sequence reads: CASSELAVNEQFF. The CDR3 DNA is TGCGCCAGCAGCGAACTAGCTGTCAATGAGCAGTTCTTC.

The chain recombines TRBV25-1 with TRBJ1-2; tentative D call: TRBD1 (5 bases). V shed 0 bases and J shed 4 bases, with 9 bases lying between them. The CDR3 length is 14 residues. Germline V gene data show CDR1 as MGHDK and CDR2 as SYGVNS. The CDR3 coding sequence is TGTGCCAGCAGTGAATATGGGCAGGGCTATGGCTACACCTTC. This codes for CASSEYGQGYGYTF.

The chain employs TRBV6-5 and TRBJ1-1; 7 positions agree with TRBD1. The CDR3 length is 14 residues. J was trimmed by 4 bases and V by 7 bases; bases with no gene match: 9. Germline V gives CDR1 MNHEY, CDR2 SVGAGI. The CDR3 loop is CASILRGPGTEAFF. The CDR3 coding sequence is TGTGCCAGCATCCTGAGGGGGCCGGGCACTGAAGCTTTCTTT.

In its sample, this clone was seen a few times. This rearrangement joins TRBV11-3 to TRBJ1-1; D is undetermined. CDR1 SGHNT and CDR2 YENEEA come from the germline V gene. The CDR3 extends over 15 amino acids. V was trimmed by 1 base and J by 0 bases, leaving 9 bases between them. The CDR3: CASSLGAALNTEAFF. CDR3 sequence (DNA): TGTGCCAGCAGCTTAGGGGCAGCATTGAACACTGAAGCTTTCTTT.

This clone turned up a few times. The chain employs TRBV7-9 and TRBJ1-6; D is ambiguous. Germline V lookup: CDR1 SEHNR, CDR2 FQNEAQ (reference sequence). Trimming left V 5 bases short and J 7 bases short, with 12 bases between. The CDR3 contains 14 residues. CDR3 sequence (DNA): TGTGCCAGCAGCCCGACTGAGGGAAATTCACCCCTCCACTTT. This encodes CASSPTEGNSPLHF.

This clone was detected many times. The chain combines TRBV7-2 with TRBJ1-6, with 8 nucleotides matching TRBD1. Germline V lookup: CDR1 SGHTA, CDR2 FQGNSA. The CDR3 spans 18 residues. The V segment lost 3 bases and the J segment 10 bases; nucleotides outside the gene matches: 17. This chain's CDR3 is CASSFGQGGVVTRSPLHF. The CDR3 DNA reads as TGTGCCAGCAGCTTTGGACAGGGAGGAGTTGTTACCCGATCACCCCTCCACTTT.

The DNA for the CDR3 is TGTGCCAGCAGTTTGACAGGGGAGGGTGGCTACACCTTC. Its protein is CASSLTGEGGYTF. The chain combines TRBV6-5 with TRBJ1-2; 8 nucleotides align to TRBD1. V shed 4 bases, J shed 7 bases, and the junction held 5 bases outside the gene matches. Germline V gives CDR1 MNHEY, CDR2 SVGAGI. The CDR3 consists of 13 residues.

This rearrangement joins TRBV9 to TRBJ2-1; 7 bases agree with TRBD2. CDR1 is SGDLS, CDR2 YYNGEE, per germline. Trimming took 0 bases from V and 3 from J; bases not matched to a gene: 6. The CDR3 covers 16 residues. DNA of the CDR3: TGTGCCAGCAGCGTAGGACCCGGGAGGAGCTACAATGAGCAGTTCTTC. Translation: CASSVGPGRSYNEQFF. The full variable domain, its missing parts supplied by reference TRBV9 and TRBJ2-1, is DSGVTQTPKHLITATGQRVTLRCSPRSGDLSVYWYQQSLDQGLQFLIQYYNGEERAKGNILERFSAQQFPDLHSELNLSSLELGDSALYFCASSVGPGRSYNEQFFGPGTRLTVL.

This chain uses TRBV20-1 with TRBJ1-2; 7 bases align to TRBD1. The CDR3 runs to 11 residues. Germline-derived CDR1 and CDR2 are DFQATT and SNEGSKA (reference sequence). V shed 5 bases and J 8 bases; nucleotides not matched to a gene: 5. The CDR3 loop is CSADRDLGYTF. The CDR3, as DNA: TGCAGTGCTGACAGGGATTTAGGCTACACCTTC.

V is TRBV29-1 and J is TRBJ2-5; D possibly corresponds to TRBD1 (6 bases). The CDR3 has 12 amino acids. CDR1 is SQVTM and CDR2 is ANQGSEA in the germline V gene. V lost 8 bases and J 5 bases, leaving 15 bases between the germline ends. CDR3 sequence reads: CSPRDTVETQYF. The CDR3 DNA reads TGCAGCCCTAGGGACACGGTTGAGACCCAGTACTTC.

The rearrangement uses TRBV5-6 and TRBJ1-3, with D tentatively TRBD1 (5 bases). V shed 2 bases and J shed 7 bases, with 10 bases lying between them. Germline loops: CDR1 SGHDT, CDR2 YYEEEE. This CDR3 has 13 amino acids. CDR3 loop: CASSFVAGNTIYF. Written as DNA, the CDR3 is TGTGCCAGCAGCTTCGTCGCAGGGAACACCATATATTTT. The whole variable domain, remainder taken from reference TRBV5-6 and TRBJ1-3, is DAGVTQSPTHLIKTRGQQVTLRCSPKSGHDTVSWYQQALGQGPQFIFQYYEEEERQRGNFPDRFSGHQFPNYSSELNVNALLLGDSALYLCASSFVAGNTIYFGEGSWLTVV.

A few counts support this clone. The chain's CDR3 is CASSLGGPAGYLGGYTF. CDR3 sequence (DNA): TGTGCCAGCAGCTTGGGTGGGCCGGCAGGGTACTTAGGTGGCTACACCTTC. The rearrangement links TRBV5-4 to TRBJ1-2; perhaps TRBD1 as D (5 bases). Germline CDR1 reads SGHNT; CDR2 reads YYREEE (reference sequence). V was pared by 0 bases and J by 7 bases, with 22 bases between. The CDR3 is made up of 17 amino acids.

V is TRBV7-2 and J is TRBJ2-4, with 8 nucleotides matching TRBD1. Looked up from germline, CDR1 is SGHTA and CDR2 is FQGNSA. V dropped 5 bases and J dropped 9; count of bases not matched to a gene: 9. This CDR3 has 14 amino acids. CDR3 protein: CASSHGTGGSIQYF. The CDR3 DNA sequence: TGTGCCAGCAGCCACGGGACAGGCGGAAGCATTCAGTACTTC.

The rearrangement joins TRBV9 to TRBJ1-3; unclear D gene. The germline CDR1 and CDR2 sequences are SGDLS and YYNGEE. This CDR3 is built from 13 residues. Trimming shortened V by 3 bases and J by 4 bases, and 8 bases separated the two germline ends. In DNA, the CDR3 is TGTGCCAGCAGCGCCGGAGGCGGAAACACCATATATTTT. Translation: CASSAGGGNTIYF.

The rearrangement links TRBV18 to TRBJ2-1; TRBD1 matches at 9 bases. Losses at the gene ends were 8 bases for V and 5 bases for J; bases not matched to a gene: 7. Germline CDR1 is KGHSH and CDR2 is LQKENI. The CDR3 has 14 residues. The CDR3 DNA reads as TGTGCCAGCACCTACGACAGGGGGAACAATGAGCAGTTCTTC. Translated: CASTYDRGNNEQFF.

V is TRBV19 and J is TRBJ1-2; the match to TRBD1 covers 7 bases. The CDR3 loop spans 13 amino acids. Trimming took 3 bases from V and 10 from J; bases not matched to a gene: 8. Germline CDR1 and CDR2: LNHDA and SQIVND (reference sequence). For the CDR3, the DNA is TGTGCCAGTAGTATGAGTTCCGACAGGGACTACACCTTC. It yields the protein CASSMSSDRDYTF.

The CDR3 reads CASTAPVGARRYTGELFF. DNA of the CDR3: TGTGCCAGCACCGCCCCCGTAGGGGCCCGACGTTACACCGGGGAGCTGTTTTTT. The chain uses TRBV7-3 and TRBJ2-2, with a possible D match to TRBD1 (5 bases). The CDR3 contains 18 residues. Per germline, CDR1 SGHTA and CDR2 FQGTGA. Trimming left V 7 bases short and J 3 bases short, with 24 bases between. The full variable domain, its missing parts supplied by reference TRBV7-3 and TRBJ2-2, is GAGVSQTPSNKVTEKGKYVELRCDPISGHTALYWYRQSLGQGPEFLIYFQGTGAADDSGLPNDRFFAVRPEGSVSTLKIQRTERGDSAVYLCASTAPVGARRYTGELFFGEGSRLTVL.

This clone was observed a handful of times. This sequence joins TRBV7-6 and TRBJ2-2; possibly TRBD2 for D (6 bases). Germline V CDR1 and CDR2: SGHVS, FNYEAQ. The V and J ends lost 6 bases and 10 bases respectively, with 15 bases between them. This CDR3 contains 13 residues. As DNA, the CDR3 is TGTGCCAGCAGTGCGGGACTCCTGAAGGAGCTGTTTTTT. Its translation: CASSAGLLKELFF.

The CDR3 reads CASSYLRDGSGGYTF. The CDR3 coding sequence is TGTGCCAGCAGTTACTTACGCGATGGATCGGGTGGCTACACCTTC. The chain carries TRBV6-5 and TRBJ1-2; no clear D. Trimming stripped 1 base from V and 7 bases from J, with 16 bases between. CDR3 length equals 15 residues. CDR1 and CDR2 from the germline V gene are MNHEY and SVGAGI.

The rearrangement links TRBV11-3 to TRBJ1-4; 8 nucleotides align to TRBD1. Germline CDR1 reads SGHNT; CDR2 reads YENEEA. V shed 5 bases and J 2 bases; nucleotides not matched to a gene: 7. The CDR3 extends over 16 amino acids. The CDR3 reads CASSLARTGTNEKLFF. CDR3 nucleotides: TGTGCCAGCAGCCTCGCCAGGACAGGGACTAATGAAAAACTGTTTTTT.